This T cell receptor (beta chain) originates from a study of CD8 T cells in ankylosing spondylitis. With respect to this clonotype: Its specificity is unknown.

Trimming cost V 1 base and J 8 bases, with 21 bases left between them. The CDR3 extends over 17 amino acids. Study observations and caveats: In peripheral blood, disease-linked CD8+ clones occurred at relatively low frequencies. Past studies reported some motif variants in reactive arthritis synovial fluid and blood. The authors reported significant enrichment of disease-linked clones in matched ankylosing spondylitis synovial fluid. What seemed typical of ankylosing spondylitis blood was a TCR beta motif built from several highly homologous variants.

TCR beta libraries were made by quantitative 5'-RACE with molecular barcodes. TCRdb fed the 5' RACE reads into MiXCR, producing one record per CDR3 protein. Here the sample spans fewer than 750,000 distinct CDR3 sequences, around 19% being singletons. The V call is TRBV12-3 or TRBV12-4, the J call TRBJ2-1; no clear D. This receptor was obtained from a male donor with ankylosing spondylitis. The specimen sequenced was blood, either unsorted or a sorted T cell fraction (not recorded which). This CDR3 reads CASSLEASPPMLDEQFF. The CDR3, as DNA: TGTGCCAGCAGTTTAGAGGCCTCCCCGCCGATGCTCGATGAGCAGTTCTTC.